This T cell receptor (beta chain) was sequenced during a study of blood T cell repertoires in COVID-19. The overall study: Nucleic acid was either cDNA or gDNA, and it came from T cells, B-cell-depleted T cells, or PBMCs.

Original analysis: For nucleated cells, counts were estimated from reference gene primer amplification. This table comes from immunoSEQ multiplex PCR, and its TCRdb copy is limited to in-frame clones, with some not included. V and J calls and clone size follow that table, whereas D and trimming were derived from the DNA. The sample shows some 300,000 clones, around 89% of them seen only once. This clone is a singleton in its sample. The CDR3 covers 15 residues. After removal of 0 bases from V and 4 bases from J, the junction contained 5 bases not matched to a gene. Germline V CDR1 and CDR2: MNHEY, SVGEGT.

V and J are TRBV6-2 or TRBV6-3 and TRBJ1-2; 7 bases match TRBD1. Sequenced: peripheral blood. The receptor's source is a woman aged 40 to 50 with COVID-19, enrolled during active disease. The CDR3 sequence is CASSYSKGGGYGYTF. DNA of the CDR3: TGTGCCAGCAGTTACTCGAAAGGGGGCGGCTATGGCTACACCTTC.